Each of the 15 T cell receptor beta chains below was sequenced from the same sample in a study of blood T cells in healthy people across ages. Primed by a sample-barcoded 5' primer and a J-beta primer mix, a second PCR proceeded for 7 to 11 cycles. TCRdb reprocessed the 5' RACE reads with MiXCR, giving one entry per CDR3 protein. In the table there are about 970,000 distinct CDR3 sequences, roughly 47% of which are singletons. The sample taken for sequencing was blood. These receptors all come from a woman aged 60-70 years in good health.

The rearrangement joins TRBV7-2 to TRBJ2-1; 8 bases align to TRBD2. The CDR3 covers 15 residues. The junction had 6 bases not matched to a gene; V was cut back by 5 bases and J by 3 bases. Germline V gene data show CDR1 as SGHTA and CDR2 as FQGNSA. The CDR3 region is CASSTGLGVYNEQFF. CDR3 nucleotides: TGTGCCAGCAGCACGGGACTAGGGGTCTACAATGAGCAGTTCTTC.

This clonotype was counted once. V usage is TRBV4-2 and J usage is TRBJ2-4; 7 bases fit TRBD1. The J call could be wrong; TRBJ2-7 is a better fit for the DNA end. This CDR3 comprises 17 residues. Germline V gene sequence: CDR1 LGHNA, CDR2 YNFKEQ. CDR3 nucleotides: TGTGCCAGCAGCCCTCTTCCGGGACAGACGATCTCCTACGAGCAGTACTTC. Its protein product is CASSPLPGQTISYEQYF.

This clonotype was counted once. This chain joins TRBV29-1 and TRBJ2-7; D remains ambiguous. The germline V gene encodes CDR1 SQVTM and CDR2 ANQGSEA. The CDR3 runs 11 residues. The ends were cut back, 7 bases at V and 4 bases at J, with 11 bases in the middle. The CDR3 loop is CSALAYYEQYF. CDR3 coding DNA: TGCAGCGCGTTGGCCTATTACGAGCAGTACTTC.

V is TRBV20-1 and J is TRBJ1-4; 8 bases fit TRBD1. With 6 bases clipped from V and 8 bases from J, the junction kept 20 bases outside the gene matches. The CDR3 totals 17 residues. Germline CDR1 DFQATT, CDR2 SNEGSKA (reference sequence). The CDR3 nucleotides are TGCAGTGCCTTTCACGGCCAGGGGGCAGGAACTCGGGAAAAACTGTTTTTT. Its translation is CSAFHGQGAGTREKLFF.

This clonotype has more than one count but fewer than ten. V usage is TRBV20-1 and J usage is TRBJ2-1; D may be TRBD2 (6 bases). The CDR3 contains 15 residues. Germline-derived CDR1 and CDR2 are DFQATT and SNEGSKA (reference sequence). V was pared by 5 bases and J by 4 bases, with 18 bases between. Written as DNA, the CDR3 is TGCAGTGCTGCGCGTGGGGGGAGCGCTTACAATGAGCAGTTCTTC. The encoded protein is CSAARGGSAYNEQFF.

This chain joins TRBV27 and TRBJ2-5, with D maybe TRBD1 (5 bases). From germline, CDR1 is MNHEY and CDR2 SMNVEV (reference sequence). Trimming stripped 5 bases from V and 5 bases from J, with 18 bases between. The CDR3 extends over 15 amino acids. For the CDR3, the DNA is TGTGCCAGCAGTCCCCGTAGGGCAGCAGGGGAGACCCAGTACTTC. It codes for CASSPRRAAGETQYF.

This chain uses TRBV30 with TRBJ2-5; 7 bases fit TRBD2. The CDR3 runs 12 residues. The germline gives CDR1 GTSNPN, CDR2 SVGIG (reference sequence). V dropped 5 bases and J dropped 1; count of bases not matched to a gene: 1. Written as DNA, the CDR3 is TGTGCCTGGGGGACTACCCAAGAGACCCAGTACTTC. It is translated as CAWGTTQETQYF.

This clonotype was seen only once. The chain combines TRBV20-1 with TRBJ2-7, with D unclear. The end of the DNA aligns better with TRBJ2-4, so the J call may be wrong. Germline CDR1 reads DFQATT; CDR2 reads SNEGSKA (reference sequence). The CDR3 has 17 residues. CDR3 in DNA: TGCAGTGCCCCCGCCCGAGACAACCACTTAGCCAAAAACATTCAGTACTTC. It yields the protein CSAPARDNHLAKNIQYF.

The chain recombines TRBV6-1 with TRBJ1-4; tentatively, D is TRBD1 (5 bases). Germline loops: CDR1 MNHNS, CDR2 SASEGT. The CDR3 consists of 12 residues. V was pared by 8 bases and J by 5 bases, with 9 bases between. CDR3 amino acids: CASGRQNEKLFF. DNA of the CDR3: TGTGCCAGCGGAAGACAGAATGAAAAACTGTTTTTT.

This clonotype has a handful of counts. This CDR3 reads CASSLVPKVSSNQYF. DNA for the CDR3: TGTGCCAGCAGCTTAGTCCCGAAAGTCAGCAGTAATCAGTACTTC. The chain couples TRBV7-2 to TRBJ2-4, with D unclear. This CDR3 is 15 amino acids long. Germline assignment: CDR1 SGHTA and CDR2 FQGNSA. The V end was cut by 1 base, the J end by 12 bases, with 19 bases between.

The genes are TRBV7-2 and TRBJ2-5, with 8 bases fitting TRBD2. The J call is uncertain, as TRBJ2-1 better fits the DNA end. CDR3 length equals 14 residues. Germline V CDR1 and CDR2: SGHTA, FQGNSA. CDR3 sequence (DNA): TGTGCCAGCAGAGGGGCGGGAGGCCGGAATGAGCAGTTCTTC. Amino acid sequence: CASRGAGGRNEQFF.

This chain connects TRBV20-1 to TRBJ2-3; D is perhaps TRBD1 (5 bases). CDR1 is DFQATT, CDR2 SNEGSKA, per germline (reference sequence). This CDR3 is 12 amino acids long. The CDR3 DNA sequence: TGCGGGGCGTTGGAGAGCACAGATACGCAGTATTTT. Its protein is CGALESTDTQYF.

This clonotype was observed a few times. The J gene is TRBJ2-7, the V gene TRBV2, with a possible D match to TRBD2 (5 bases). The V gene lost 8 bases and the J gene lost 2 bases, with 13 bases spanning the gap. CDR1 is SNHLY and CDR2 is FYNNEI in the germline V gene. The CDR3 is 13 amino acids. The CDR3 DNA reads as TGTGCCAGCCGCGGGTGGGAAACCTACGAGCAGTACTTC. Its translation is CASRGWETYEQYF.

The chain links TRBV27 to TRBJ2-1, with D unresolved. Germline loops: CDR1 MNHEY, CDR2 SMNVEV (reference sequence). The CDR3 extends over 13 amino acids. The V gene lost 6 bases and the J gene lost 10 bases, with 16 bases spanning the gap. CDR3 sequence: CASRDVGRIEQFF. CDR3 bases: TGTGCCAGCAGGGACGTCGGGCGAATCGAGCAGTTCTTC.

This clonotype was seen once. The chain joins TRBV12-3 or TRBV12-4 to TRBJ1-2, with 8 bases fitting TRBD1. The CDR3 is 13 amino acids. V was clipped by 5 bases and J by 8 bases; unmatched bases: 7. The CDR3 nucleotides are TGTGCCAGCAGTGCCACAGGGGGGCAAGGCTACACCTTC. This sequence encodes CASSATGGQGYTF.